This T cell receptor beta chain was identified in a study of OX40 agonist ivuxolimab in advanced cancers. For the study at large: The dose-escalation cohort had hepatocellular carcinoma, melanoma, renal cell or head and neck cancer.

Data came from immunoSEQ multiplex PCR; TCRdb stores just in-frame clones and leaves some out. The sample holds around 74,000 clones, roughly 85% seen once. Concerning this clone itself: The antigen is not known.

General study findings and limits: Both blood CD4+ and CD8+ T cells showed clonal growth by week 6 at 0.1 to 3.0 mg/kg. CD8+ T cells averaged more expanded clones than CD4+. People who partly responded at 0.1-3.0 mg/kg had some of the least clonal expansion seen.

Here the sequenced sample was CD4+ or CD8+ T cells sorted from blood, taken in a trial of the OX40 agonist ivuxolimab. The source of this sequence is an adult with an advanced solid tumor such as melanoma, head and neck, liver or kidney cancer.

The CDR3 DNA reads TGCGCCAGCAGCGTACAGGGGATCCCCTACGAGCAGTACTTC. This codes for CASSVQGIPYEQYF. The chain couples TRBV5-1 to TRBJ2-7; 7 positions agree with TRBD1. J gave up 2 bases and V 4 bases, and 6 bases lay outside the gene matches. Looked up from germline, CDR1 is SGHRS and CDR2 is YFSETQ. This CDR3 is built from 14 residues. Full variable domain (remainder filled in from reference TRBV5-1 and TRBJ2-7): KAGVTQTPRYLIKTRGQQVTLSCSPISGHRSVSWYQQTPGQGLQFLFEYFSETQRNKGNFPGRFSGRQFSNSRSEMNVSTLELGDSALYLCASSVQGIPYEQYFGPGTRLTVT.